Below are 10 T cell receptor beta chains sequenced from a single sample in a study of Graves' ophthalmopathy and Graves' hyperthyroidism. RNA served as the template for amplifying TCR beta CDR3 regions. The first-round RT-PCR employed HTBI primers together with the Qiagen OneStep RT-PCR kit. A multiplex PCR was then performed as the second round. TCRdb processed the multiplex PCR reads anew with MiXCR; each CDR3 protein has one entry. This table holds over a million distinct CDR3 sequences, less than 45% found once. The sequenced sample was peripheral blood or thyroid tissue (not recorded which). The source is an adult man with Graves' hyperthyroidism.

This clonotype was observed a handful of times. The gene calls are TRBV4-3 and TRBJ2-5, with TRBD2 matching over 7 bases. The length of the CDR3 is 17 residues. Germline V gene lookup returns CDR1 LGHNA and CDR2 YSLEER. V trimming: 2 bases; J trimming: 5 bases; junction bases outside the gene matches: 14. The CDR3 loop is CASSQSLGGVDSETQYF. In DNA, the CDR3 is TGCGCCAGCAGCCAATCTCTTGGGGGGGTGGATTCGGAGACCCAGTACTTC.

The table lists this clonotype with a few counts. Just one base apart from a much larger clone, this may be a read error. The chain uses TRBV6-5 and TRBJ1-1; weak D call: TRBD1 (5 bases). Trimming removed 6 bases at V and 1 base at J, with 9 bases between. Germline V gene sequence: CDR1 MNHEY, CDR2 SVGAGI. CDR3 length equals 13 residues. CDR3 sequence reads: CASRLQENTEAFF. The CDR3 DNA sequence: TGTGCCAGCAGACTACAGGAGAACACTGAAGCTTTCTTT.

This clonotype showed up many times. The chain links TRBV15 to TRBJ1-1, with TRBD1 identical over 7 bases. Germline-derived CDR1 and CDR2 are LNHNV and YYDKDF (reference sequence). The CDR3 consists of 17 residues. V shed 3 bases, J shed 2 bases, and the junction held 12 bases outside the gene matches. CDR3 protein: CATSSPLRGTVNTEAFF. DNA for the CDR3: TGTGCCACCAGCAGCCCCTTGAGGGGGACAGTTAACACTGAAGCTTTCTTT.

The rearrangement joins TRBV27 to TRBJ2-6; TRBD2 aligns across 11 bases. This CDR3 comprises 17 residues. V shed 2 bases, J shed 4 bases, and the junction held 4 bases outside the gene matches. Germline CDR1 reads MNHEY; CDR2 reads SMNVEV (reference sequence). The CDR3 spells CASSLTSGGTGANVLTF. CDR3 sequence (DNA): TGTGCCAGCAGTTTAACTAGCGGGGGTACAGGGGCCAACGTCCTGACTTTC.

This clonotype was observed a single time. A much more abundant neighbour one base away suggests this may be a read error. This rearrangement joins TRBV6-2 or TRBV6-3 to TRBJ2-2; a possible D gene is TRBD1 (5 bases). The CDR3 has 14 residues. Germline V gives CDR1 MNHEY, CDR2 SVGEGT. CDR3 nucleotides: TGCGCCAGCAGCTTGGACAAGAACACCGAGGAGCTGTTTTTT. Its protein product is CASSLDKNTEELFF.

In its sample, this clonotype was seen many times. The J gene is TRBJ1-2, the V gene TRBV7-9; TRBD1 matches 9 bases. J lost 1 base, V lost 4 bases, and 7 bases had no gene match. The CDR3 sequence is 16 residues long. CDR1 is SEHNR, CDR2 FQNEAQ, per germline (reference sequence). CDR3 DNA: TGTGCCAGCAGCTCAGTACAGGGGGCCGTTAACTATGGCTACACCTTC. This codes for CASSSVQGAVNYGYTF.

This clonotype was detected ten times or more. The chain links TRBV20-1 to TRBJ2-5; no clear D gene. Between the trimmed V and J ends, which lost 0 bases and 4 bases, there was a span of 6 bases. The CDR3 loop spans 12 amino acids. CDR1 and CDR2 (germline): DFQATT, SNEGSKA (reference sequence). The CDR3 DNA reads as TGCAGTGCTAGAGATAGGTTAGAGACCCAGTACTTC. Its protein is CSARDRLETQYF.

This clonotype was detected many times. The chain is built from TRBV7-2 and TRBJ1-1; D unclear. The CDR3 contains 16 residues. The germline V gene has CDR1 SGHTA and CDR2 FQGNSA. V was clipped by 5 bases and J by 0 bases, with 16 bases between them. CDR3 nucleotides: TGTGCCAGCAGCCTCCGTGGGCGCTTCATGAACACTGAAGCTTTCTTT. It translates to CASSLRGRFMNTEAFF. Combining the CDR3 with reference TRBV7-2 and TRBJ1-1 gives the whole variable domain GAGVSQSPSNKVTEKGKDVELRCDPISGHTALYWYRQSLGQGLEFLIYFQGNSAPDKSGLPSDRFSAERTGGSVSTLTIQRTQQEDSAVYLCASSLRGRFMNTEAFFGQGTRLTVV.

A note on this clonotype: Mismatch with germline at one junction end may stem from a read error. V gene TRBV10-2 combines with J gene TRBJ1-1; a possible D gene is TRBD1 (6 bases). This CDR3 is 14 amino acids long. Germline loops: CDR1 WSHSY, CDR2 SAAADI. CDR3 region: CASSHGGSNTEAFF. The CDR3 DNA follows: TGTGCCAGCAGCCATGGGGGCTCGAACACTGAAGCTTTCTTT.

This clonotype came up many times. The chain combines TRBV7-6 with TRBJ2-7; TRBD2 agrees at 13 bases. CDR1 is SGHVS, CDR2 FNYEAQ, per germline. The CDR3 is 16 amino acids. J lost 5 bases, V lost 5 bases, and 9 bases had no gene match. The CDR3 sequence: CASSTRGTSGINEQYF. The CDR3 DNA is TGTGCCAGCAGCACCAGAGGGACTAGCGGGATCAACGAGCAGTACTTC. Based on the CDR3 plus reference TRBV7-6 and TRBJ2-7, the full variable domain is GAGVSQSPRYKVTKRGQDVALRCDPISGHVSLYWYRQALGQGPEFLTYFNYEAQQDKSGLPNDRFSAERPEGSISTLTIQRTEQRDSAMYRCASSTRGTSGINEQYFGPGTRLTVT.